In this sample, the clone carrying this T cell receptor beta chain turned up once. Its target is unknown. This sample is part of a study of Ad26.COV2.S vaccination and SARS-CoV-2 variants. The study, taken as a whole, reports: Post-vaccination breadth of spike-specific CD8+ and CD4+ T cell responses was reportedly substantial. Recipients of vaccine and of placebo showed similar breadth of their non-spike TCR repertoires. Participants in the vaccine arm had higher spike-specific TCR breadth; placebo recipients had lower.

Libraries were prepared by immunoSEQ multiplex PCR; TCRdb keeps only in-frame clonotypes and omits some of them. This table holds hundreds of thousands of clones, about 91% found once. There are 15 residues in the CDR3. Per the germline V gene, CDR1 is MNHEY and CDR2 is SMNVEV (reference sequence). V was pared by 5 bases and J by 8 bases, with 7 bases of the junction left unmatched. This TCR derives from a human donor who had recovered from COVID-19. The sample was peripheral blood, taken after recovery from COVID-19. J is TRBJ2-1 and V is TRBV27; TRBD2 aligns across 12 bases. CDR3 region: CASSPRTSGDDEQFF. The CDR3 DNA follows: TGTGCCAGCAGTCCCAGGACTAGCGGGGACGATGAGCAGTTCTTC.